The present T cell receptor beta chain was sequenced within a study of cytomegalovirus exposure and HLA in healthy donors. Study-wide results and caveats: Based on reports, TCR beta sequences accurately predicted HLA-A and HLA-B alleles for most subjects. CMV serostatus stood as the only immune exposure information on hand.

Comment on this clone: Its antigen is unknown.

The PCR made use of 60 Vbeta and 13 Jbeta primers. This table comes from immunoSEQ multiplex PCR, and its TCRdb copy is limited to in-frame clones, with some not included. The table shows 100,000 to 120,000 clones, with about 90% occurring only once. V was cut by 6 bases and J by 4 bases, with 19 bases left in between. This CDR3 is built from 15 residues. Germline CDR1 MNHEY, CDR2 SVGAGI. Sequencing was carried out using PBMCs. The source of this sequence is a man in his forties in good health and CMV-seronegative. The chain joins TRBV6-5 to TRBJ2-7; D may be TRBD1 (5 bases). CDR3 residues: CASSRDSFGRYEQYF. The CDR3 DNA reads TGTGCCAGCAGCCGCGACAGCTTCGGTCGGTACGAGCAGTACTTC.